The 15 T cell receptor beta chains in this list originate from one sample, sequenced in a study of identifying expanded T cells in peripheral blood. Sequencing was performed with immunoSEQ multiplex PCR; in TCRdb, only in-frame clones are kept and a portion is missing. This table has tens of thousands of clones, about 88% appearing once. Sequencing was carried out using blood. These receptors were collected from a person aged 18 to 75 in good health.

CDR3 region: CASGRDTGELFF. The CDR3 nucleotides are TGTGCCAGCGGTAGGGACACCGGGGAGCTGTTTTTT. J is TRBJ2-2 and V is TRBV2; D is uncertain. The germline CDR1 and CDR2 sequences are SNHLY and FYNNEI. This CDR3 spans 12 amino acids. V dropped 8 bases and J dropped 3 bases, with 7 bases sitting between them.

The genes are TRBV4-3 and TRBJ1-2, with TRBD1 identical over 9 bases. The germline V gene encodes CDR1 LGHNA and CDR2 YSLEER. V dropped 0 bases and J dropped 3; count of bases not matched to a gene: 14. This CDR3 region has 19 residues. The CDR3 region is CASSQEKVLVTGGDYGYTF. The CDR3 coding sequence is TGCGCCAGCAGCCAAGAGAAAGTCTTGGTGACAGGGGGAGACTATGGCTACACCTTC.

J is TRBJ1-2 and V is TRBV5-6, with D possibly being TRBD1 (6 bases). The CDR3 runs to 16 residues. Trimming stripped 0 bases from V and 2 bases from J, with 14 bases between. Germline V lookup: CDR1 SGHDT, CDR2 YYEEEE. CDR3 sequence: CASSLGWGAVNYGYTF. Here the CDR3 DNA reads TGTGCCAGCAGCTTGGGATGGGGGGCGGTAAACTATGGCTACACCTTC.

CDR3 amino acids: CASSEQGTVGELFF. The CDR3 nucleotides are TGTGCCAGCAGTGAACAGGGAACCGTAGGGGAGCTGTTTTTT. The V call is TRBV6-4, the J call TRBJ2-2; TRBD1 is a possible D gene (6 bases). The germline V and J ends were trimmed by 3 bases and 8 bases, with 13 bases remaining between them. Looked up from germline, CDR1 is MRHNA and CDR2 is SNTAGT. The CDR3 is 14 amino acids.

V and J are TRBV11-1 and TRBJ2-2, with unresolved D. This CDR3 spans 13 amino acids. With 3 bases removed from V and 4 bases from J, the gap between germline ends came to 6 bases. Germline assignment: CDR1 SGHAT and CDR2 FQDESV (reference sequence). CDR3 protein: CASSLGSTGELFF. Here the CDR3 DNA reads TGTGCCAGCAGCTTGGGCAGCACCGGGGAGCTGTTTTTT.

The rearrangement joins TRBV10-2 to TRBJ2-5, with D unclear. Germline-derived CDR1 and CDR2 are WSHSY and SAAADI. The V gene lost 0 bases and the J gene lost 4 bases, with 3 bases spanning the gap. The CDR3 is 12 amino acids. The CDR3 spells CASSESPETQYF. For the CDR3, the DNA is TGCGCCAGCAGTGAGTCGCCAGAGACCCAGTACTTC.

The chain recombines TRBV5-6 with TRBJ1-1; D is possibly TRBD1 (5 bases). The CDR3 loop spans 14 amino acids. The V end lost 1 base, the J end lost 3 bases, and 10 bases lay between the germline ends. Germline CDR1 is SGHDT and CDR2 is YYEEEE. The CDR3 spells CASSLNRRDTEAFF. CDR3 in DNA: TGTGCCAGCAGCTTGAACAGGAGGGACACTGAAGCTTTCTTT. The variable domain in full, with the rest retrieved from reference TRBV5-6 and TRBJ1-1, is DAGVTQSPTHLIKTRGQQVTLRCSPKSGHDTVSWYQQALGQGPQFIFQYYEEEERQRGNFPDRFSGHQFPNYSSELNVNALLLGDSALYLCASSLNRRDTEAFFGQGTRLTVV.

This chain joins TRBV19 and TRBJ2-7, with TRBD1 matching 7 bases. V gave up 4 bases and J gave up 1 base; unmatched junction bases: 10. Per germline, CDR1 LNHDA and CDR2 SQIVND (reference sequence). CDR3 length: 16 amino acids. The CDR3 spells CASSTAVTGTSYEQYF. The DNA for the CDR3 is TGTGCCAGTAGTACGGCTGTGACAGGGACATCCTACGAGCAGTACTTC.

This clone was observed at least ten times. The J gene is TRBJ1-1, the V gene TRBV10-1, with a weak D call TRBD1 (6 bases). This CDR3 has 13 amino acids. Trimming took off 5 bases at V and 1 base at J, with 8 bases between the two ends. CDR1 WNHNN and CDR2 SYGVQD come from the germline V gene (reference sequence). The CDR3 DNA reads TGCGCCAGCAGTCTACAGGGGAACACTGAAGCTTTCTTT. This sequence encodes CASSLQGNTEAFF.

The chain links TRBV11-3 to TRBJ2-2, with D perhaps matching TRBD1 (5 bases). The V gene's germline CDR1 is SGHNT and CDR2 YENEEA. Trimming left V 5 bases short and J 8 bases short, with 12 bases between. CDR3 length: 13 amino acids. This CDR3 reads CASSPKTVGELFF. CDR3 nucleotide sequence: TGTGCCAGCAGCCCTAAGACAGTTGGGGAGCTGTTTTTT.

This chain uses TRBV29-1 with TRBJ2-7; the match to TRBD1 covers 8 bases. Germline CDR1 SQVTM, CDR2 ANQGSEA. There are 14 residues in the CDR3. V was pared by 7 bases and J by 2 bases, with 10 bases of the junction left unmatched. The CDR3 is CSATDRGFPYEQYF. The CDR3 DNA reads TGCAGCGCCACTGACAGGGGCTTCCCCTACGAGCAGTACTTC.

The J gene is TRBJ2-7, the V gene TRBV6-5, with D perhaps matching TRBD2 (5 bases). This CDR3 is built from 12 residues. V dropped 5 bases and J dropped 4 bases, with 9 bases sitting between them. Germline V gene lookup returns CDR1 MNHEY and CDR2 SVGAGI. For the CDR3, the DNA is TGTGCCAGCAGTGCGTCGGGATACGAGCAGTACTTC. It encodes CASSASGYEQYF.

This chain connects TRBV19 to TRBJ2-7; 8 bases are shared with TRBD1. The CDR3 consists of 14 residues. Trimming removed 3 bases from V and 6 bases from J; junction bases left unmatched: 7. Germline V gene lookup returns CDR1 LNHDA and CDR2 SQIVND (reference sequence). The DNA for the CDR3 is TGTGCCAGTAGTATTTCGGCAGGGGGCTTCGAGCAGTACTTC. Translation gives CASSISAGGFEQYF.

The chain links TRBV9 to TRBJ1-2; D perhaps matches TRBD1 (6 bases). CDR1 is SGDLS, CDR2 YYNGEE, per germline. CDR3 length: 15 amino acids. Trimming removed 4 bases from V and 2 bases from J, with 15 bases in between. CDR3 DNA: TGTGCCAGCAGCCCCCAGATAGGGACAAACTATGGCTACACCTTC. Translation: CASSPQIGTNYGYTF.

The rearrangement joins TRBV5-1 to TRBJ2-1, with 13 positions matching TRBD2. The CDR3 is made up of 15 amino acids. Germline trimming cut 4 bases from V and 7 bases from J; bases unmatched to any gene: 5. In germline, CDR1 is SGHRS, CDR2 YFSETQ. The CDR3 DNA reads as TGCGCCAGCAGCCCCACTAGCGGGGGGGGGAATGAGCAGTTCTTC. The encoded protein is CASSPTSGGGNEQFF. The full variable domain, its missing parts supplied by reference TRBV5-1 and TRBJ2-1, is KAGVTQTPRYLIKTRGQQVTLSCSPISGHRSVSWYQQTPGQGLQFLFEYFSETQRNKGNFPGRFSGRQFSNSRSEMNVSTLELGDSALYLCASSPTSGGGNEQFFGPGTRLTVL.